In this sample, the clone carrying this T cell receptor (beta chain) turned up a few times. These data come from a study of blood T cell repertoires in COVID-19. In the study overall: The origin of the acute and convalescent COVID-19 samples was the United States, Italy and Spain. PBMCs, B-cell-depleted T cells, or T cells provided the cDNA or gDNA that made up the material.

As processed by the authors: Amplification from reference gene primers served as the basis for estimated nucleated cell counts. Clones were read by immunoSEQ multiplex PCR, and TCRdb kept only the in-frame ones, dropping some. That table is the source of V, J and clone size, and D and trimming were worked out from the DNA. The sample lists 90,000 or so clones; approximately 90% were seen once. The length of the CDR3 is 13 residues. Trimming cost V 7 bases and J 8 bases; bases outside gene matches: 8. Germline assignment: CDR1 MNHEY and CDR2 SVGAGI. This sequence originates from a man between 60 and 75 years old with acute or convalescent COVID-19. The sample taken for sequencing was peripheral blood. The V gene is TRBV6-5, the J gene TRBJ1-2; 9 nucleotides line up with TRBD1. The CDR3, as DNA: TGTGCCAGCACCCTAGGGACAGGGCTCGGCTACACCTTC. This encodes CASTLGTGLGYTF.